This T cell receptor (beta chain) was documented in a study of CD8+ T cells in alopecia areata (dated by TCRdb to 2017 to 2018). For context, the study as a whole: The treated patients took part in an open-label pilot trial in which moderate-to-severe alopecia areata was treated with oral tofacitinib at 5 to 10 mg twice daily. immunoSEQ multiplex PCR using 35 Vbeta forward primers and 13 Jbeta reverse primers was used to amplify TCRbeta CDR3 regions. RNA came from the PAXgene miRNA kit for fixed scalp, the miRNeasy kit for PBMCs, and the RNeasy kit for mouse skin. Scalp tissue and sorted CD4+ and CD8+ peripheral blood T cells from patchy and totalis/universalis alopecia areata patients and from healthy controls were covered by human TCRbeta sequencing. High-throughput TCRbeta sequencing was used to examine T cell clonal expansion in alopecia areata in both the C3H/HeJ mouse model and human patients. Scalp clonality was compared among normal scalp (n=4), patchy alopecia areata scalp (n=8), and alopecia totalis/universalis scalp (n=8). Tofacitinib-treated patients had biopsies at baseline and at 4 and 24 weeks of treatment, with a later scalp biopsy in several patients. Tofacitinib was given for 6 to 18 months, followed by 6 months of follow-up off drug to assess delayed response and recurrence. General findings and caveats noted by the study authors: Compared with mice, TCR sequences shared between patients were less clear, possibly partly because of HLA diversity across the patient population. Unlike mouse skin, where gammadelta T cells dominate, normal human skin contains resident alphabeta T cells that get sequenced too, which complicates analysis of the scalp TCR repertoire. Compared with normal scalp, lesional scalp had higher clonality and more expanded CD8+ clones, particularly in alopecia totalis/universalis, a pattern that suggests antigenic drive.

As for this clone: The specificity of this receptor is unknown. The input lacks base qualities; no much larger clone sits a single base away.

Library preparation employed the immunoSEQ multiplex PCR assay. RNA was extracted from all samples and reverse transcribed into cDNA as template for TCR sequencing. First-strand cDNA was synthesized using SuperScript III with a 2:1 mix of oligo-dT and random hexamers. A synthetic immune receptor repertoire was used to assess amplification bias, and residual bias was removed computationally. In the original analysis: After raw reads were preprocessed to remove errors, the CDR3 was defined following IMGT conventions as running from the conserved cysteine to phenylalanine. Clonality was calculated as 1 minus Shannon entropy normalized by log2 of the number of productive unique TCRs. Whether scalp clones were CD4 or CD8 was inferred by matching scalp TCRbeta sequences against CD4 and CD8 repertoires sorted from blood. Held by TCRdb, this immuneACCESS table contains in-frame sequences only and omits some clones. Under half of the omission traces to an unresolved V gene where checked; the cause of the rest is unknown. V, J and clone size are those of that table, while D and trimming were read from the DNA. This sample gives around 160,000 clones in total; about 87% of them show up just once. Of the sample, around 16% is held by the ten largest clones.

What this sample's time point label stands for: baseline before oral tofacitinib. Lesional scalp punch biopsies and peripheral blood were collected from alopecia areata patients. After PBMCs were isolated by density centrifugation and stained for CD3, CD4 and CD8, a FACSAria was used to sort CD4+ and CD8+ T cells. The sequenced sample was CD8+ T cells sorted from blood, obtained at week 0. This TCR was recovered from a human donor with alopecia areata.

The bases are TGTGCCAGCAGTGAGACAGGGACCAACACTGAAGCTTTCTTT. Its translation reads: CASSETGTNTEAFF. The chain couples TRBV6-5 to TRBJ1-1; TRBD1 matches 7 bases in the middle. The CDR3 has 14 amino acids, counting the end cysteine and phenylalanine. Only the CDR3 portion is preserved as DNA: 42 bases, with reading frame beginning at the first base. For CDR1 and CDR2, the germline V gene lists MNHEY and SVGAGI. Trimming removed 5 bases from V and 2 bases from J; the gene matches leave 5 bases unexplained.